The table lists the clone carrying this TCR beta chain with a count of one. This sample is drawn from a study of PD-L1 blockade in urothelial cancer. Study context: Patients commenced intravenous atezolizumab, 1,200 mg every 3 weeks, at some point between 2013 and 2015. The analyses of blood took place 3 weeks (second dose) and 6 weeks after treatment start. Peripheral blood specimens exhibited a median yield of approximately 140,000 T cells.

Spiking of synthetic TCR analog templates was performed in each PCR. Sequencing was performed with immunoSEQ multiplex PCR; in TCRdb, only in-frame clones are kept and a portion is missing. The repertoire consists of 42,000 or so clones, with more than 75% occurring once and the leading ten covering 13%. V lost 0 bases to trimming and J lost 7 bases; unmatched junction nucleotides: 10. CDR1 and CDR2 (germline): SGDLS, YYNGEE. This CDR3 comprises 16 residues. Documented time point: peripheral blood 6 weeks after treatment start. The source was PBMCs, collected around atezolizumab (anti-PD-L1) treatment. This chain connects TRBV9 to TRBJ2-1; 7 nucleotides line up with TRBD1. The receptor was derived from a man aged 55-75 years with urothelial cancer. In DNA, the CDR3 is TGTGCCAGCAGCGTAGGAATGTCAGGGGGATGGAATGAGCAGTTCTTC. Translated: CASSVGMSGGWNEQFF.